These 24 T cell receptor beta chains share one sample of origin, sequenced in a study of neurological immune-mediated disorders. Time point in this sample: technical triplicate 1. From the 5' RACE reads, TCRdb called clonotypes with MiXCR, one entry per CDR3 protein. The table lists 40,000 or so distinct CDR3 sequences, 11% of them singletons. Sequencing was done on a sample of PBMCs. These receptors originate from a man aged 55 to 69 with HTLV-1-associated myelopathy (HAM/TSP).

This clonotype came up many times. The chain has TRBV9 and TRBJ2-1, with 11 bases matching TRBD2. Germline assignment: CDR1 SGDLS and CDR2 YYNGEE. The CDR3 has 18 residues. J gave up 4 bases and V 0 bases, and 9 bases lay outside the gene matches. The chain's CDR3 is CASSVGSGRAVAYNEQFF. CDR3 sequence (DNA): TGTGCCAGCAGCGTAGGTAGCGGGAGGGCCGTGGCATACAATGAGCAGTTCTTC.

This clonotype was seen at least ten times. V is TRBV6-2 or TRBV6-3 and J is TRBJ2-7; a weak D match, TRBD2 (5 bases). Looked up from germline, CDR1 is MNHEY and CDR2 is SVGEGT. Trimming left V 6 bases short and J 5 bases short, with 11 bases between. The CDR3 length is 12 residues. CDR3 region: CASSFGGNEQYF. The DNA of the CDR3 is TGTGCCAGCAGCTTTGGAGGAAACGAGCAGTACTTC.

This clonotype was recorded many times. The rearrangement joins TRBV5-1 to TRBJ2-2; 7 bases are a match to TRBD2. Germline CDR1 is SGHRS and CDR2 is YFSETQ. The CDR3 runs to 16 residues. The J segment lost 2 bases and the V segment lost 0 bases, leaving 4 bases of the junction unmatched. CDR3 sequence: CASSLVPSGNTGELFF. In DNA, the CDR3 is TGCGCCAGCAGCTTGGTCCCTAGCGGTAACACCGGGGAGCTGTTTTTT.

Many counts were recorded for this clonotype. The gene calls are TRBV6-5 and TRBJ2-4, with TRBD2 matching over 7 bases. The CDR3 spans 19 residues. The junction had 22 bases not matched to a gene; V was cut back by 11 bases and J by 0 bases. From germline, CDR1 is MNHEY and CDR2 SVGAGI. CDR3 nucleotides: TGTGCCCGATATCCCCTGGCGGGGGTTCCCTTTATAGCCAAAAACATTCAGTACTTC. It encodes CARYPLAGVPFIAKNIQYF.

The sample holds many counts of this clonotype. The CDR3 region is CSALQTSGRWEQFF. CDR3 nucleotides: TGCAGTGCTCTCCAGACTAGCGGGAGGTGGGAGCAGTTCTTC. J is TRBJ2-1 and V is TRBV20-1, with 13 nucleotides matching TRBD2. There are 14 residues in the CDR3. Germline trimming cut 5 bases from V and 10 bases from J; bases unmatched to any gene: 8. Germline CDR1 is DFQATT and CDR2 is SNEGSKA (reference sequence).

This clonotype was seen many times. The chain combines TRBV5-1 with TRBJ2-3, with D maybe TRBD1 (6 bases). Germline V lookup: CDR1 SGHRS, CDR2 YFSETQ. This CDR3 comprises 15 residues. V lost 4 bases to trimming and J lost 5 bases, with 17 bases between them. CDR3 in DNA: TGCGCCAGCAGCCCCGGAAGGGGGTTCGGAGATACGCAGTATTTT. Protein: CASSPGRGFGDTQYF.

Ten or more counts support this clonotype. The chain has TRBV6-5 and TRBJ2-1; D is tentatively TRBD1 or TRBD2 (5 bases each). The CDR3 totals 14 residues. Germline loops: CDR1 MNHEY, CDR2 SVGAGI. Deletions cut 0 bases from V and 6 bases from J, with 9 bases between. The CDR3 coding sequence is TGTGCCAGCAGTTACTCGGGGGTATTCAATGAGCAGTTCTTC. Residues: CASSYSGVFNEQFF.

This clonotype was seen repeatedly, ten times or more. The rearrangement uses TRBV9 and TRBJ2-7; weak D call: TRBD2 (5 bases). V lost 0 bases to trimming and J lost 0 bases, with 7 bases between them. The CDR3 is 14 amino acids. Germline CDR1 and CDR2: SGDLS and YYNGEE. In DNA, the CDR3 is TGTGCCAGCAGCGTAGTGGGGAGCTCCTACGAGCAGTACTTC. It specifies CASSVVGSSYEQYF.

This clonotype was recorded many times. The genes are TRBV20-1 and TRBJ1-4, with 8 bases matching TRBD1. CDR1 DFQATT and CDR2 SNEGSKA come from the germline V gene (reference sequence). The junction had 19 bases not matched to a gene; V was cut back by 2 bases and J by 8 bases. The CDR3 is 18 amino acids. DNA of the CDR3: TGCAGTGCTAGATTATCAGACAGGGGAATCTTACGGGGCGAAAAACTGTTTTTT. Amino acids: CSARLSDRGILRGEKLFF.

The chain is built from TRBV3-1 and TRBJ2-7; D gene ambiguous. The V gene lost 1 base and the J gene lost 1 base, with 8 bases spanning the gap. There are 14 residues in the CDR3. CDR1 is LGHDT, CDR2 YNNKEL, per germline (reference sequence). In DNA form, the CDR3 reads TGTGCCAGCAGCCAAGGCGTAACATCCTACGAGCAGTACTTC. Residues: CASSQGVTSYEQYF.

The V and J genes are TRBV11-3 and TRBJ2-1; 11 bases are shared with TRBD2. This CDR3 region has 15 residues. Germline V gene data show CDR1 as SGHNT and CDR2 as YENEEA. V trimming: 6 bases; J trimming: 7 bases; junction bases outside the gene matches: 8. The CDR3 protein is CASRLTSGKVNEQFF. CDR3 DNA sequence: TGTGCCAGCAGGTTGACTAGCGGGAAGGTTAATGAGCAGTTCTTC.

This clonotype was counted ten times or more. V usage is TRBV20-1 and J usage is TRBJ2-7; 7 bases line up with TRBD1. The CDR3 runs to 14 residues. The V and J ends lost 6 bases and 0 bases, in that order; junction bases with no gene match: 8. Looked up from germline, CDR1 is DFQATT and CDR2 is SNEGSKA (reference sequence). The CDR3, as DNA: TGCAGTGCCCGGGACAGACCGAGCTCCTACGAGCAGTACTTC. Residues: CSARDRPSSYEQYF.

This clonotype was seen at least ten times. This chain links TRBV5-1 with TRBJ2-3; 9 bases fit TRBD2. Germline CDR1 and CDR2: SGHRS and YFSETQ. This CDR3 is 15 amino acids long. Unmatched junction bases numbered 6, after V lost 4 bases and J lost 3 bases. The chain's CDR3 is CASSIAGDWTDTQYF. CDR3 bases: TGCGCCAGCAGCATAGCGGGAGATTGGACAGATACGCAGTATTTT. The full variable domain, in which reference TRBV5-1 and TRBJ2-3 provide the parts outside the CDR3, is KAGVTQTPRYLIKTRGQQVTLSCSPISGHRSVSWYQQTPGQGLQFLFEYFSETQRNKGNFPGRFSGRQFSNSRSEMNVSTLELGDSALYLCASSIAGDWTDTQYFGPGTRLTVL.

This clonotype was picked up a small number of times. The rearrangement links TRBV7-6 to TRBJ2-2, with TRBD1 matching over 12 bases. V dropped 4 bases and J dropped 6; count of bases not matched to a gene: 6. Germline V gives CDR1 SGHVS, CDR2 FNYEAQ. CDR3 length: 16 residues. CDR3 nucleotides: TGTGCCAGCAGCTCCTTGGGACAGGGGGCGGCCGGGGAGCTGTTTTTT. Residues: CASSSLGQGAAGELFF. The variable domain in full, with the rest retrieved from reference TRBV7-6 and TRBJ2-2, is GAGVSQSPRYKVTKRGQDVALRCDPISGHVSLYWYRQALGQGPEFLTYFNYEAQQDKSGLPNDRFSAERPEGSISTLTIQRTEQRDSAMYRCASSSLGQGAAGELFFGEGSRLTVL.

This clonotype was found many times. The gene calls are TRBV29-1 and TRBJ1-1, with D perhaps matching TRBD1 (5 bases). Germline assignment: CDR1 SQVTM and CDR2 ANQGSEA. V was trimmed by 7 bases and J by 4 bases, leaving 19 bases between them. The CDR3 is 14 amino acids. The CDR3 DNA reads as TGCAGCGGTCTATCATTAGGGGCGCCCACTGAAGCTTTCTTT. Encoded protein: CSGLSLGAPTEAFF.

This sequence joins TRBV24-1 and TRBJ2-3; D is uncertain. The CDR3 consists of 15 residues. Germline lookup yields CDR1 KGHDR and CDR2 SFDVKD. CDR3 amino acids: CVTSDRIDVTDTQYF. For the CDR3, the DNA is TGTGTAACCAGTGACCGGATAGATGTCACGGATACGCAGTATTTT.

The table lists this clonotype with many counts. In DNA, the CDR3 is TGCAGTGCTAGTATATCCGACTATGGCTACACCTTC. It specifies CSASISDYGYTF. This chain joins TRBV20-1 and TRBJ1-2; no definite D call. V was trimmed by 3 bases and J by 3 bases, leaving 8 bases between them. The CDR3 loop spans 12 amino acids. CDR1 is DFQATT and CDR2 is SNEGSKA in the germline V gene (reference sequence).

This clonotype was observed many times. This chain uses TRBV4-3 with TRBJ2-2, with D uncertain. Germline V gene lookup returns CDR1 LGHNA and CDR2 YSLEER. CDR3 length equals 13 residues. V was cut by 0 bases and J by 3 bases, with 2 bases left in between. The CDR3 DNA reads TGCGCCAGCAGCCAAGAGGACACCGGGGAGCTGTTTTTT. As protein: CASSQEDTGELFF.

This clonotype appeared many times. This chain links TRBV20-1 with TRBJ2-7, with D possibly matching TRBD1 (5 bases). This CDR3 region has 15 residues. Germline values: CDR1 DFQATT, CDR2 SNEGSKA (reference sequence). Deletions cut 0 bases from V and 5 bases from J, with 17 bases between. The CDR3 region is CSARDQGSGGDEQYF. The CDR3 DNA reads TGCAGTGCTAGAGACCAGGGCTCAGGTGGCGACGAGCAGTACTTC.

Concerning this clonotype: A read error may explain this, as a much larger clone is one base away. The chain is built from TRBV2 and TRBJ1-1; TRBD1 is a possible D gene (5 bases). The length of the CDR3 is 12 residues. The V gene's germline CDR1 is SNHLY and CDR2 FYNNEI. V lost 6 bases and J lost 4, with 9 bases in between. This CDR3 is CASRPQGTEAFF. CDR3 in DNA: TGTGCCAGCAGACCCCAGGGCACTGAAGCTTTCTTT.

At least ten counts were recorded for this clonotype. The V call is TRBV10-3, the J call TRBJ1-2, with 7 nucleotides matching TRBD1. The CDR3 has 17 amino acids. V gave up 3 bases and J gave up 4 bases; unmatched junction bases: 14. Germline loops: CDR1 ENHRY, CDR2 SYGVKD. Written as DNA, the CDR3 is TGTGCCATCAGTGAACAAGACCATCCGGGACAGAGCTATGGCTACACCTTC. It specifies CAISEQDHPGQSYGYTF.

This clonotype was seen many times. CDR3 bases: TGCGCCAGCAGCTTGAGCTCAGGGAACAATCAGCCCCAGCATTTT. Protein: CASSLSSGNNQPQHF. The chain couples TRBV5-1 to TRBJ1-5; possibly TRBD1 for D (5 bases). V lost 1 base to trimming and J lost 3 bases, with 11 bases between them. The germline V gene encodes CDR1 SGHRS and CDR2 YFSETQ. The CDR3 has 15 amino acids.

This clonotype is medium-sized (0.01 to 0.1%) in the sample. The gene calls are TRBV7-9 and TRBJ2-3; perhaps TRBD2 as D (5 bases). Germline CDR1 SEHNR, CDR2 FQNEAQ (reference sequence). There are 15 residues in the CDR3. Deletions cut 1 base from V and 11 bases from J, with 19 bases between. CDR3 in DNA: TGTGCCAGCAGCTTAGATGGGAGCATGAGGGCGTGGCAGTATTTT. Translating it yields CASSLDGSMRAWQYF.

This clonotype was counted at least ten times. The J gene is TRBJ2-5, the V gene TRBV5-1; D is possibly TRBD1 or TRBD2 (7 bases each). CDR3 length equals 14 residues. V was cut by 6 bases and J by 5 bases, with 17 bases left in between. Germline CDR1 reads SGHRS; CDR2 reads YFSETQ. The CDR3 DNA follows: TGCGCCAGCAAACAGGGGAGCGGGGCTGAGACCCAGTACTTC. Encoded protein: CASKQGSGAETQYF.